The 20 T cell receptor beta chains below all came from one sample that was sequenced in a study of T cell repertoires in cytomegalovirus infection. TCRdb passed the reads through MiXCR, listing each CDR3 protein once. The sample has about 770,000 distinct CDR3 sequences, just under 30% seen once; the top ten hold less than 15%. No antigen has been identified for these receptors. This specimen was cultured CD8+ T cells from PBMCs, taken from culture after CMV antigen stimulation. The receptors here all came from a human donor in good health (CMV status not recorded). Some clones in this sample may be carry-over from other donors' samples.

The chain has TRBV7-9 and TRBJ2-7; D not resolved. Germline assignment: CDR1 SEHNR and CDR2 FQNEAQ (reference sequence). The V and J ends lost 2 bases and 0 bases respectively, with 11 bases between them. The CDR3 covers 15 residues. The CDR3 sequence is CASSLNLLSSYEQYF. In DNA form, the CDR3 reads TGTGCCAGCAGCTTAAACCTGTTGAGCTCCTACGAGCAGTACTTC.

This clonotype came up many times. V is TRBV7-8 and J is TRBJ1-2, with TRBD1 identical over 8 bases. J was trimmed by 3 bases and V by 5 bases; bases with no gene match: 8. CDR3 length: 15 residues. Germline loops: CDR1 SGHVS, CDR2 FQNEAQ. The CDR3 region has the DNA TGTGCCAGCAGCCCGAGGACAGGGATGGACTATGGCTACACCTTC. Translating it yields CASSPRTGMDYGYTF.

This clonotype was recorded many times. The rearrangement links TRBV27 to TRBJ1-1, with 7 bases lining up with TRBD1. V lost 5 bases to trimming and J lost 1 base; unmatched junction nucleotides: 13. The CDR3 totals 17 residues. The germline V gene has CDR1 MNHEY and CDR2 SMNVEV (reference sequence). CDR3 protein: CASSHYTNRGQNTEAFF. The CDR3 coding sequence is TGTGCCAGCAGTCATTACACAAACAGGGGCCAGAACACTGAAGCTTTCTTT.

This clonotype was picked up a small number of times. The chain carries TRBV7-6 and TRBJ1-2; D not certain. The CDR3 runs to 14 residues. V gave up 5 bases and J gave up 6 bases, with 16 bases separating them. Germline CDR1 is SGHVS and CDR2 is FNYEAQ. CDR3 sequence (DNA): TGTGCCAGCAGCCAGAGCACCCCCTATGATGGCTACACCTTC. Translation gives CASSQSTPYDGYTF.

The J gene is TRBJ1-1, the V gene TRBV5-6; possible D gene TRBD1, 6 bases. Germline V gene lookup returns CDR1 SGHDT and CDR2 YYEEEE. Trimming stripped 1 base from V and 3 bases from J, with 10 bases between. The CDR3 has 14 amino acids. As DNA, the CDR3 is TGTGCCAGCAGCTTGACAGGGCGATACACTGAAGCTTTCTTT. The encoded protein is CASSLTGRYTEAFF.

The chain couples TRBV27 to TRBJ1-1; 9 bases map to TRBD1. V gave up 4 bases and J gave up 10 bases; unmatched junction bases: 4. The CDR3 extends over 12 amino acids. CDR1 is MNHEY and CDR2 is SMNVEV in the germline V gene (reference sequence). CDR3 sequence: CASSSLDRGAFF. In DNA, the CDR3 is TGTGCCAGCAGTTCCCTGGACAGGGGAGCTTTCTTT.

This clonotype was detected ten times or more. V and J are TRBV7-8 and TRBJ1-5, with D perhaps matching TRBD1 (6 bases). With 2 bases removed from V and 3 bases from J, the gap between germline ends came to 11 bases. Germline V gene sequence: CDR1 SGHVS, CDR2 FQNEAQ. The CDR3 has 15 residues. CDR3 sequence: CASSLPGQPNQPQHF. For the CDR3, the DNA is TGTGCCAGCAGCTTACCAGGACAGCCCAATCAGCCCCAGCATTTT.

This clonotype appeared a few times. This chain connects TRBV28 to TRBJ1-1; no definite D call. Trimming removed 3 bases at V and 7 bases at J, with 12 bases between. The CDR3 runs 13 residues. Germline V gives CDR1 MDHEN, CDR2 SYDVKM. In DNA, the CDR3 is TGTGCCAGCAGTTTTATGGGTTCTGGTGAAGCTTTCTTT. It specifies CASSFMGSGEAFF.

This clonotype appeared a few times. The CDR3 spells CAILKAAESIIMVNEQFF. The CDR3, as DNA: TGTGCCATCCTCAAAGCAGCAGAATCAATTATAATGGTCAATGAGCAGTTCTTC. The chain couples TRBV12-3 or TRBV12-4 to TRBJ2-1; no clear D. The V end was cut by 10 bases, the J end by 6 bases, with 31 bases between. This CDR3 is 18 amino acids long.

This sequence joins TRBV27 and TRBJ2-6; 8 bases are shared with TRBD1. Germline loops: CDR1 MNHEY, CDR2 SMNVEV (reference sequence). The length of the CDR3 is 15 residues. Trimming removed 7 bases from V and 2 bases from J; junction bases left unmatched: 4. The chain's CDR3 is CASTPDRAGANVLTF. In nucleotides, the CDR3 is TGTGCCAGCACTCCGGACAGGGCTGGGGCCAACGTCCTGACTTTC.

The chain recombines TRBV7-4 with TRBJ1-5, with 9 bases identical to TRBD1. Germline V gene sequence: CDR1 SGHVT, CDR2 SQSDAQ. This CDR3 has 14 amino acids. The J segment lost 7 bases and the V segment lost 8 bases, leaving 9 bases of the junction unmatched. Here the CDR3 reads CASPGQGKGQPQHF. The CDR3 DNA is TGTGCCAGCCCCGGACAGGGGAAAGGACAGCCCCAGCATTTT.

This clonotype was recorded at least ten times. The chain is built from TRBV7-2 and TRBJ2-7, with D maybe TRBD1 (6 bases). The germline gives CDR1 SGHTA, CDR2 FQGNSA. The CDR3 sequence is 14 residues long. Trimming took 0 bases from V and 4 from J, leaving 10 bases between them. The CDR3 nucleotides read TGTGCCAGCAGCTTAGCCGACGGGACATACGAGCAGTACGTC. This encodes CASSLADGTYEQYV.

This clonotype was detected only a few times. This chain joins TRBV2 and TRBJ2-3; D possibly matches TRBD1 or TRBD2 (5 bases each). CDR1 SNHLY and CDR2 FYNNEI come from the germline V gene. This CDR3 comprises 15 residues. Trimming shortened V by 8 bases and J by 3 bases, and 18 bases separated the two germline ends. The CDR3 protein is CASLGSGPFTDTQYF. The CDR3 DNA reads TGTGCCAGCCTGGGGTCGGGACCGTTTACAGATACGCAGTATTTT.

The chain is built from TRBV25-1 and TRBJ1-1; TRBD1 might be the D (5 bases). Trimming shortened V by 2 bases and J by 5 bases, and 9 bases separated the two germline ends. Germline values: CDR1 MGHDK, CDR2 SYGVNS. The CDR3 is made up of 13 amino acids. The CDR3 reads CASSEQGRTEAFF. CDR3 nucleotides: TGTGCCAGCAGTGAACAGGGAAGGACTGAAGCTTTCTTT. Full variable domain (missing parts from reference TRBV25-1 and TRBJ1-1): EADIYQTPRYLVIGTGKKITLECSQTMGHDKMYWYQQDPGMELHLIHYSYGVNSTEKGDLSSESTVSRIRTEHFPLTLESARPSHTSQYLCASSEQGRTEAFFGQGTRLTVV.

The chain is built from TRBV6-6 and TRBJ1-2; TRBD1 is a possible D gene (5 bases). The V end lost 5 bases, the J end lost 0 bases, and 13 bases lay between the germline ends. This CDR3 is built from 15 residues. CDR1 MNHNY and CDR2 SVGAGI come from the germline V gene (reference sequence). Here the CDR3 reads CASSEGRATNYGYTF. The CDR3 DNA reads TGTGCCAGCAGTGAGGGGAGGGCTACTAACTATGGCTACACCTTC.

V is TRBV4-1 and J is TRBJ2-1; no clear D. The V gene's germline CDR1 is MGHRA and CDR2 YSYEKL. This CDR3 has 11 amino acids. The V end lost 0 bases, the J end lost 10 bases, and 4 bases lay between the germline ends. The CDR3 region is CASSQDREQFF. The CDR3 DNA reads TGCGCCAGCAGCCAAGATCGCGAGCAGTTCTTC.

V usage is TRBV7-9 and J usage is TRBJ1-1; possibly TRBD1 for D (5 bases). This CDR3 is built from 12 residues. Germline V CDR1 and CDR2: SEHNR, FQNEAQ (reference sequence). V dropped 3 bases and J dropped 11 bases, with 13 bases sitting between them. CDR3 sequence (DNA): TGTGCCAGCAGCTTCACAGGAACATCCGCTTTCTTT. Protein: CASSFTGTSAFF.

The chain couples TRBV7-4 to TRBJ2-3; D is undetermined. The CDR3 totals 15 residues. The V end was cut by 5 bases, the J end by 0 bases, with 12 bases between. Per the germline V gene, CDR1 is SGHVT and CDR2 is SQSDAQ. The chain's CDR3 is CASSHKPSSTDTQYF. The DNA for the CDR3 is TGTGCCAGCAGCCATAAGCCTTCCAGCACAGATACGCAGTATTTT.

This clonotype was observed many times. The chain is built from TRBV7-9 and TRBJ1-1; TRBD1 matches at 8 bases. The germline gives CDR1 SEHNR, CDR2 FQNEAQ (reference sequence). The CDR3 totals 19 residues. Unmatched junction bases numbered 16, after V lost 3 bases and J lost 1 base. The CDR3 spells CASSFRYGQGFTKNTEAFF. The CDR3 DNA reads TGTGCCAGCAGCTTTAGATACGGACAGGGTTTCACTAAGAACACTGAAGCTTTCTTT.

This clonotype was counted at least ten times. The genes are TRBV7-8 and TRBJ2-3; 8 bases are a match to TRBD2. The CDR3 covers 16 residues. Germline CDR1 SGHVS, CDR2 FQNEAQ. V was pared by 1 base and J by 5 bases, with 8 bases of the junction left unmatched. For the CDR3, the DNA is TGTGCCAGCAGCTTAGATGACGGGGGGGCAGGAGATACGCAGTATTTT. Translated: CASSLDDGGAGDTQYF.